Below, 27 T cell receptor beta chains from the same sample are listed, as sequenced in a study of shared clonotypes between healthy human individuals. Method: immunoSEQ multiplex PCR; TCRdb's copy keeps in-frame clones and lacks some. In the table there are about 990,000 clones, about four fifths of which are singletons. Sequencing was done on a sample of memory CD4+ T cells from PBMCs. Subset given: CD45RA-negative fraction. These receptors came from a man aged 18 to 35 in good health. Some clones in this sample may be carry-over from other donors' samples.

There are a few counts of this clone. The CDR3 region is CSASVQTTTGELFF. The CDR3 coding sequence is TGCAGCGCCTCGGTCCAGACGACCACCGGGGAGCTGTTTTTT. The chain is built from TRBV29-1 and TRBJ2-2; D unclear. Germline V gene sequence: CDR1 SQVTM, CDR2 ANQGSEA. The ends were cut back, 7 bases at V and 4 bases at J, with 16 bases in the middle. There are 14 residues in the CDR3.

The J gene is TRBJ2-7, the V gene TRBV10-3; no reliable D call. Trimming took off 6 bases at V and 7 bases at J, with 16 bases between the two ends. CDR3 size: 13 residues. Germline loops: CDR1 ENHRY, CDR2 SYGVKD. DNA for the CDR3: TGTGCCATCAGCCCCTCTTTTGGACCAGAGCAGTACTTC. It encodes CAISPSFGPEQYF.

The sample holds many counts of this clone. The CDR3 coding sequence is TGTGCCAGCAGCTTACTAGCGGGAGGGGGAGAGACCCAGTACTTC. Protein: CASSLLAGGGETQYF. This chain joins TRBV7-9 and TRBJ2-5; TRBD2 matches 12 bases. CDR3 length: 15 residues. V shed 2 bases and J 4 bases; nucleotides not matched to a gene: 2. Germline V gives CDR1 SEHNR, CDR2 FQNEAQ (reference sequence).

A note on this clone: Additional DNA sequences in this sample encode the identical CDR3. The CDR3 here is CASSRGLYEQYF. The CDR3 DNA sequence: TGTGCCAGCTCAAGGGGTCTCTACGAGCAGTACTTC. The V gene is TRBV18, the J gene TRBJ2-7; weak D call: TRBD1 (5 bases). Germline V gives CDR1 KGHSH, CDR2 LQKENI. This CDR3 spans 12 amino acids. V was cut by 5 bases and J by 3 bases, with 8 bases left in between.

This clone was counted a single time. The chain links TRBV4-1 to TRBJ2-5; weak D call: TRBD1 (5 bases). Per germline, CDR1 MGHRA and CDR2 YSYEKL. With 0 bases removed from V and 9 bases from J, the gap between germline ends came to 11 bases. The CDR3 spans 13 residues. The CDR3 loop is CASSQDQKGAQYF. In nucleotides, the CDR3 is TGCGCCAGCAGCCAAGATCAGAAAGGGGCCCAGTACTTC.

The chain employs TRBV4-1 and TRBJ2-5, with TRBD2 matching over 10 bases. With V trimmed by 4 bases and J by 2 bases, 4 bases remained unmatched. This CDR3 has 15 residues. Germline CDR1 and CDR2: MGHRA and YSYEKL. For the CDR3, the DNA is TGCGCCAGCAGCCTCAAACTAGCGGGGCAAGAGACCCAGTACTTC. The encoded protein is CASSLKLAGQETQYF.

This chain links TRBV29-1 with TRBJ2-7, with D maybe TRBD2 (6 bases). There are 12 residues in the CDR3. Per germline, CDR1 SQVTM and CDR2 ANQGSEA. V was pared by 7 bases and J by 3 bases, with 13 bases between. For the CDR3, the DNA is TGCAGCGGCCAAAAAGCGGGCTACGAGCAGTACTTC. Protein sequence: CSGQKAGYEQYF.

V and J are TRBV30 and TRBJ1-1; no clear D gene. This CDR3 has 15 amino acids. Germline CDR1 is GTSNPN and CDR2 is SVGIG (reference sequence). Trimming shortened V by 1 base and J by 6 bases, and 18 bases separated the two germline ends. This CDR3 is CAWSAYLTKSAEAFF. The CDR3 nucleotides read TGTGCCTGGAGTGCGTACCTCACAAAAAGCGCTGAAGCTTTCTTT. The full variable domain, its missing parts supplied by reference TRBV30 and TRBJ1-1, is SQTIHQWPATLVQPVGSPLSLECTVEGTSNPNLYWYRQAAGRGLQLLFYSVGIGQISSEVPQNLSASRPQDRQFILSSKKLLLSDSGFYLCAWSAYLTKSAEAFFGQGTRLTVV.

With regard to this clone: At the DNA level, this CDR3 is encoded by other sequences in the same sample as well. V is TRBV10-3 and J is TRBJ2-1; 9 nucleotides agree with TRBD2. J was trimmed by 6 bases and V by 2 bases; bases with no gene match: 8. Germline V CDR1 and CDR2: ENHRY, SYGVKD. The CDR3 extends over 16 amino acids. The CDR3, as DNA: TGTGCCATCAGTGAGGGGGGTAGCGGGAGAGGCAATGAGCAGTTCTTC. It specifies CAISEGGSGRGNEQFF.

V and J are TRBV7-7 and TRBJ2-2, with TRBD1 matching over 8 bases. The CDR3 spans 15 residues. Germline V CDR1 and CDR2: SSHAT, FNYEAQ (reference sequence). V lost 2 bases to trimming and J lost 5 bases; unmatched junction nucleotides: 4. The CDR3 nucleotides read TGTGCCAGCAGCTTACGGACAGGGAGGACCGGGGAGCTGTTTTTT. Translation gives CASSLRTGRTGELFF.

This chain uses TRBV5-1 with TRBJ2-7; 10 positions agree with TRBD1. Unmatched junction bases numbered 10, after V lost 4 bases and J lost 6 bases. CDR3 length: 15 residues. Germline CDR1 and CDR2: SGHRS and YFSETQ. The CDR3: CASSGFSGQGGEQYF. The CDR3 DNA follows: TGCGCCAGCAGCGGGTTCTCCGGACAGGGGGGCGAGCAGTACTTC.

This chain uses TRBV29-1 with TRBJ2-3, with D maybe TRBD2 (6 bases). Trimming removed 5 bases at V and 1 base at J, with 10 bases between. The CDR3 has 13 residues. The germline V gene encodes CDR1 SQVTM and CDR2 ANQGSEA. CDR3 sequence (DNA): TGCAGCGTTAAGCCGGGGGGCACAGATACGCAGTATTTT. Its protein is CSVKPGGTDTQYF.

The CDR3: CASSVGWETDTQYF. CDR3 in DNA: TGTGCCAGCAGCGTAGGCTGGGAAACAGATACGCAGTATTTT. The chain employs TRBV9 and TRBJ2-3; D gene unclear. CDR3 size: 14 residues. The germline V gene encodes CDR1 SGDLS and CDR2 YYNGEE. The germline V and J ends were trimmed by 0 bases and 3 bases, with 8 bases remaining between them.

This rearrangement joins TRBV2 to TRBJ2-3; TRBD1 aligns across 7 bases. V lost 0 bases and J lost 5; bases outside the gene matches: 11. Germline CDR1 and CDR2: SNHLY and FYNNEI. CDR3 size: 17 residues. The CDR3 loop is CASSEAETGLWGDTQYF. CDR3 nucleotide sequence: TGTGCCAGCAGTGAAGCGGAGACAGGGCTTTGGGGAGATACGCAGTATTTT. Full variable domain (remainder filled in from reference TRBV2 and TRBJ2-3): EPEVTQTPSHQVTQMGQEVILRCVPISNHLYFYWYRQILGQKVEFLVSFYNNEISEKSEIFDDQFSVERPDGSNFTLKIRSTKLEDSAMYFCASSEAETGLWGDTQYFGPGTRLTVL.

The CDR3, as DNA: TGTGCCAGCAGCCCAGGACAGGGGGATGACACTGAAGCTTTCTTT. Translation: CASSPGQGDDTEAFF. V is TRBV5-4 and J is TRBJ1-1, with 10 bases lining up with TRBD1. The length of the CDR3 is 15 residues. Germline loops: CDR1 SGHNT, CDR2 YYREEE (reference sequence). Trimming at V came to 4 bases and at J to 3 bases, leaving 6 bases not matched to a gene. Full variable domain (missing parts from reference TRBV5-4 and TRBJ1-1): ETGVTQSPTHLIKTRGQQVTLRCSSQSGHNTVSWYQQALGQGPQFIFQYYREEENGRGNFPPRFSGLQFPNYSSELNVNALELDDSALYLCASSPGQGDDTEAFFGQGTRLTVV.

The chain has TRBV7-6 and TRBJ1-3; TRBD1 might be the D (5 bases). The CDR3 runs to 15 residues. V lost 5 bases and J lost 0, with 11 bases in between. Germline V gene data show CDR1 as SGHVS and CDR2 as FNYEAQ. CDR3 bases: TGTGCCAGCAGCCCCCGGGGGGGCTCTGGAAACACCATATATTTT. Translated, it gives CASSPRGGSGNTIYF. Supplemented by reference TRBV7-6 and TRBJ1-3, the full variable domain reads GAGVSQSPRYKVTKRGQDVALRCDPISGHVSLYWYRQALGQGPEFLTYFNYEAQQDKSGLPNDRFSAERPEGSISTLTIQRTEQRDSAMYRCASSPRGGSGNTIYFGEGSWLTVV.

The chain recombines TRBV7-2 with TRBJ2-7, with TRBD1 matching 7 bases. This CDR3 spans 15 amino acids. V trimming: 1 base; J trimming: 3 bases; junction bases outside the gene matches: 6. Germline lookup yields CDR1 SGHTA and CDR2 FQGNSA. The CDR3, as DNA: TGTGCCAGCAGCTTAGGACAGGGTAGTATCTACGAGCAGTACTTC. It encodes CASSLGQGSIYEQYF.

This chain's CDR3 is CASSSGRAGETQYF. The CDR3 nucleotides read TGTGCCAGCAGTTCCGGGAGGGCCGGAGAGACCCAGTACTTC. The chain links TRBV28 to TRBJ2-5, with 8 nucleotides matching TRBD2. The germline CDR1 and CDR2 sequences are MDHEN and SYDVKM. This CDR3 spans 14 amino acids. J gave up 4 bases and V 4 bases, and 5 bases lay outside the gene matches.

The chain joins TRBV30 to TRBJ2-7; 7 bases align to TRBD2. Per the germline V gene, CDR1 is GTSNPN and CDR2 is SVGIG (reference sequence). V gave up 8 bases and J gave up 3 bases; unmatched junction bases: 13. The CDR3 runs 14 residues. CDR3 nucleotide sequence: TGTGCCAGCAGCCTGGGGGGGAGCGGCTACGAGCAGTACTTC. Protein sequence: CASSLGGSGYEQYF.

The chain is built from TRBV11-3 and TRBJ1-5; TRBD1 is a possible D gene (6 bases). This CDR3 contains 14 residues. The germline V gene has CDR1 SGHNT and CDR2 YENEEA. Trimming stripped 5 bases from V and 3 bases from J, with 11 bases between. The CDR3 region is CASSRGQLNQPQHF. CDR3 bases: TGTGCCAGCAGCCGAGGACAGCTCAATCAGCCCCAGCATTTT.

J is TRBJ2-5 and V is TRBV2; D perhaps matches TRBD2 (5 bases). Per germline, CDR1 SNHLY and CDR2 FYNNEI. Trimming cost V 5 bases and J 5 bases, with 18 bases left between them. This CDR3 has 15 amino acids. The CDR3 here is CASSIYPRTHETQYF. Here the CDR3 DNA reads TGTGCCAGCAGTATTTACCCCCGGACTCACGAGACCCAGTACTTC.

V usage is TRBV5-4 and J usage is TRBJ2-7; D is tentatively TRBD1 or TRBD2 (6 bases each). The CDR3 spans 13 residues. V lost 0 bases and J lost 7, with 11 bases in between. Per the germline V gene, CDR1 is SGHNT and CDR2 is YYREEE (reference sequence). CDR3 nucleotide sequence: TGTGCCAGCAGCTTGGGGGGGGCTAGGGAGCAGTACTTC. Translated, it gives CASSLGGAREQYF.

This clone appeared a single time. The chain recombines TRBV25-1 with TRBJ1-2; perhaps TRBD1 as D (5 bases). The length of the CDR3 is 14 residues. The V and J ends lost 5 bases and 4 bases respectively, with 14 bases between them. The germline CDR1 and CDR2 sequences are MGHDK and SYGVNS. The CDR3 here is CASSRSGDIYGYTF. The CDR3 nucleotides read TGTGCCAGCAGTAGATCGGGGGATATCTATGGCTACACCTTC.

The chain has TRBV7-6 and TRBJ1-2; TRBD1 might be the D (5 bases). The CDR3 contains 12 residues. Per the germline V gene, CDR1 is SGHVS and CDR2 is FNYEAQ. V was cut by 5 bases and J by 8 bases, with 12 bases left in between. The CDR3: CASSRTGVGYTF. CDR3 coding DNA: TGTGCCAGCAGCCGAACAGGAGTCGGCTACACCTTC. The variable domain in full, completed from reference TRBV7-6 and TRBJ1-2, reads GAGVSQSPRYKVTKRGQDVALRCDPISGHVSLYWYRQALGQGPEFLTYFNYEAQQDKSGLPNDRFSAERPEGSISTLTIQRTEQRDSAMYRCASSRTGVGYTFGSGTRLTVV.

V and J are TRBV27 and TRBJ2-2, with 11 bases that match TRBD2. The V gene end was trimmed by 3 bases and the J gene end by 8 bases; junction bases not matched to a gene: 5. There are 15 residues in the CDR3. Germline values: CDR1 MNHEY, CDR2 SMNVEV (reference sequence). The CDR3 sequence is CASSFGLAGGGELFF. Here the CDR3 DNA reads TGTGCCAGCAGTTTCGGCCTAGCGGGAGGTGGGGAGCTGTTTTTT.

V usage is TRBV2 and J usage is TRBJ2-4; tentatively, D is TRBD1 or TRBD2 (5 bases each). Deletions cut 6 bases from V and 9 bases from J, with 15 bases between. Per germline, CDR1 SNHLY and CDR2 FYNNEI. The CDR3 sequence is 13 residues long. The CDR3 DNA reads as TGTGCCAGCAGCGGGGCATCGGGTTCCATTCAGTACTTC. Its protein product is CASSGASGSIQYF. Looking up the rest from reference TRBV2 and TRBJ2-4 gives the full variable domain: EPEVTQTPSHQVTQMGQEVILRCVPISNHLYFYWYRQILGQKVEFLVSFYNNEISEKSEIFDDQFSVERPDGSNFTLKIRSTKLEDSAMYFCASSGASGSIQYFGAGTRLSVL.

In its sample, this clone was seen a few times. This chain's CDR3 is CASDSGGTEAFF. CDR3 sequence (DNA): TGTGCCAGCGACTCAGGGGGCACTGAAGCTTTCTTT. J is TRBJ1-1 and V is TRBV18; 7 bases are shared with TRBD1. V dropped 8 bases and J dropped 4; count of bases not matched to a gene: 4. The CDR3 is 12 residues long. Looked up from germline, CDR1 is KGHSH and CDR2 is LQKENI.